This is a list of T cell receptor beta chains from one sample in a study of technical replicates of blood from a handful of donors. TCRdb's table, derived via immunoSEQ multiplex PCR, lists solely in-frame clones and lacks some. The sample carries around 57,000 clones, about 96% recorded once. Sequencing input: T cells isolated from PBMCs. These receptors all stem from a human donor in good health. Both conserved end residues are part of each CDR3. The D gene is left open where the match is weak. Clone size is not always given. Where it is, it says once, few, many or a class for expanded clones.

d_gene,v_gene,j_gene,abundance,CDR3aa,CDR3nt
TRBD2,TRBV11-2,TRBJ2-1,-,CASSSRTSGRYNEQFF,TGTGCCAGCAGCTCGCGGACTAGCGGGAGGTACAATGAGCAGTTCTTC
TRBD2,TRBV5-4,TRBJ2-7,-,CASSHGVAGRGEQYF,TGTGCCAGCAGTCACGGGGTAGCGGGAAGGGGCGAGCAGTACTTC
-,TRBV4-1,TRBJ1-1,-,CASSQDRVVTEAFF,TGCGCCAGCAGCCAAGACAGGGTAGTCACTGAAGCTTTCTTT
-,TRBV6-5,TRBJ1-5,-,CASAIGYRGNQPQHF,TGTGCCAGCGCGATAGGGTATAGGGGAAACCAGCCCCAGCATTTT
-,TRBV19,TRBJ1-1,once,CASNHRQEAFF,TGTGCCAGTAATCACAGGCAAGAAGCTTTCTTT
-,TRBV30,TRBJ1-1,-,CAWSVIGITEAFF,TGTGCCTGGAGTGTAATCGGGATAACTGAAGCTTTCTTT
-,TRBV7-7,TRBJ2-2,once,CASSLSRTGELFF,TGTGCTAGCAGCTTGAGTCGGACCGGGGAGCTGTTTTTT
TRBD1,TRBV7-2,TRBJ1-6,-,CASSEKHWTGRNSPLHF,TGTGCCAGCAGCGAGAAACACTGGACAGGGAGAAATTCACCCCTCCACTTT
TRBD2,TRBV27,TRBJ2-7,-,CASSVLAGVPHEQYF,TGTGCCAGCAGCGTTTTAGCGGGAGTTCCACACGAGCAGTACTTC
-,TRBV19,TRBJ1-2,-,CASSIRDNYGYTF,TGTGCCAGTAGTATTCGGGATAACTATGGCTACACCTTC
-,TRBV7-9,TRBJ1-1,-,CASSPGGRNTEAFF,TGTGCCAGCAGCCCCGGCGGTCGGAACACTGAAGCTTTCTTT
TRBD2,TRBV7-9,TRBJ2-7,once,CASSLEPGRDAYEQYF,TGTGCCAGCAGCTTAGAACCCGGGAGGGACGCCTACGAGCAGTACTTC
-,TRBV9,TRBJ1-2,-,CASSPSGRSNYGYTF,TGTGCCAGCAGCCCATCCGGGAGGAGTAACTATGGCTACACCTTC
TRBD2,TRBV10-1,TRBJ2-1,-,CASSERGGGDEQFF,TGCGCCAGCAGTGAGCGGGGGGGCGGGGATGAGCAGTTCTTC
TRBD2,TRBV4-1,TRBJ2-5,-,CASSYRTSGKETQYF,TGCGCCAGCAGCTACCGGACTAGCGGAAAAGAGACCCAGTACTTC
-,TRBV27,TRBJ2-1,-,CAAKGDYNEQFF,TGTGCCGCAAAAGGGGATTACAATGAGCAGTTCTTC
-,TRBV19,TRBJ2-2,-,CASSITWAGSTNTGELFF,TGTGCCAGTAGTATAACTTGGGCGGGAAGTACTAACACCGGGGAGCTGTTTTTT
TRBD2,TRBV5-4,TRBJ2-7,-,CASSLVSSGTYEQYF,TGTGCCAGCAGCTTGGTGTCTAGCGGGACCTACGAGCAGTACTTC
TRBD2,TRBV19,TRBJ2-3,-,CASSLAGGWRNTDTQYF,TGTGCCAGTAGTTTAGCGGGAGGGTGGAGGAACACAGATACGCAGTATTTT
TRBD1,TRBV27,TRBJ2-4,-,CASSRPGQGKNIQYF,TGTGCCAGCAGCCGACCGGGACAGGGAAAAAACATTCAGTACTTC
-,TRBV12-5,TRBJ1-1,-,CASGLSPSTENTEAFF,TGTGCTAGTGGTTTGTCGCCGTCGACAGAGAACACTGAAGCTTTCTTT
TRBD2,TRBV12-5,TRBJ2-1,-,CASGLAYPITSGYYNEQFF,TGTGCTAGTGGTTTGGCATACCCCATTACTAGCGGGTACTACAATGAGCAGTTCTTC
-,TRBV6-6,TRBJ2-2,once,CATRSMNTGELFF,TGTGCCACCCGGTCAATGAACACCGGGGAGCTGTTTTTT
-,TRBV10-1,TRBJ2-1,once,CASSDFSSSYNEQFF,TGCGCCAGCAGCGATTTTAGTAGCTCCTACAATGAGCAGTTCTTC
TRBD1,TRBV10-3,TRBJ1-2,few,CAISEGDRGHYGYTF,TGTGCCATCAGTGAAGGTGACAGGGGGCACTATGGCTACACCTTC
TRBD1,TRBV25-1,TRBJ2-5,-,CASSSQGEQETQYF,TGTGCCAGCAGTTCCCAGGGGGAACAAGAGACCCAGTACTTC
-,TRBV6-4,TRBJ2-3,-,CASSSLITGSTDTQYF,TGTGCCAGCAGTTCGCTGATTACAGGGAGCACAGATACGCAGTATTTT
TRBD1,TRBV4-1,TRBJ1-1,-,CASSLRQGGSTEAFF,TGCGCCAGCAGCCTCCGACAGGGGGGAAGCACTGAAGCTTTCTTT
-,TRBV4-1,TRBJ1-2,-,CASSHAPEGWGQGGYTF,TGCGCCAGCAGCCATGCGCCCGAAGGCTGGGGGCAGGGTGGCTACACCTTC
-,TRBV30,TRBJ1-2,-,CAWSGQLIYGYTF,TGTGCCTGGAGTGGACAGCTTATCTATGGCTACACCTTC
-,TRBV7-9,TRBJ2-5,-,CASSSRETQYF,TGTGCCAGCAGCTCGAGGGAGACCCAGTACTTC
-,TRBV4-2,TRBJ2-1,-,CASSLGSIGYNEQFF,TGTGCCAGCAGCCTCGGTTCTATCGGGTACAATGAGCAGTTCTTC
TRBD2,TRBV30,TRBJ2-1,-,CAWRAGTSFSEQFF,TGTGCCTGGAGGGCCGGGACTAGTTTCAGTGAGCAGTTCTTC
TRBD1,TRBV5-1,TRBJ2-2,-,CASTPGQGPGELFF,TGCGCCAGCACCCCGGGACAGGGGCCCGGGGAGCTGTTTTTT
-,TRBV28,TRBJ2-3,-,CASMSKGEDTQYF,TGTGCCAGCATGTCCAAGGGAGAAGATACGCAGTATTTT
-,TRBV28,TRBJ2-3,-,CASRGDKSKDTQYF,TGTGCCAGCAGGGGGGACAAATCTAAGGATACGCAGTATTTT
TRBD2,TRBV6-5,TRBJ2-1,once,CASSPGTSGGLEQFF,TGTGCCAGCAGCCCCGGGACTAGCGGGGGCCTTGAGCAGTTCTTC
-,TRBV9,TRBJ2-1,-,CASSVAYNEQFF,TGTGCCAGCAGCGTAGCTTACAATGAGCAGTTCTTC
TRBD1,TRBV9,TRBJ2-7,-,CASSGQGYEQYF,TGTGCCAGCAGCGGACAGGGCTACGAGCAGTACTTC
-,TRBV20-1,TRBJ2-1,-,CSAAGEQFF,TGCAGTGCTGCAGGGGAGCAGTTCTTC
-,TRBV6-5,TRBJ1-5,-,CASSYRGDQPQHF,TGTGCCAGCAGTTACCGGGGAGATCAGCCCCAGCATTTT
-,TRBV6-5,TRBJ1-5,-,CASSYSQVSQPQHF,TGTGCCAGCAGTTACTCGCAGGTCAGTCAGCCCCAGCATTTT
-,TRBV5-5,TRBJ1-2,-,CASSLEGQADYGYTF,TGTGCCAGCAGCTTAGAGGGACAAGCGGACTATGGCTACACCTTC
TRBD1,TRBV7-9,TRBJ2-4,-,CASSSSWTGTGNIQYF,TGTGCCAGCAGCTCTTCCTGGACAGGGACGGGAAACATTCAGTACTTC
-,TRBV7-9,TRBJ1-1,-,CASSLQGEAFF,TGTGCCAGCAGCTTACAGGGGGAAGCTTTCTTT
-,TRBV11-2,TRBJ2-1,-,CASSLDPPAYNEQFF,TGTGCCAGCAGCTTAGATCCCCCAGCCTACAATGAGCAGTTCTTC
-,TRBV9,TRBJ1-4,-,CASGRAGTANEKLFF,TGTGCCAGCGGGAGGGCGGGCACTGCTAATGAAAAACTGTTTTTT